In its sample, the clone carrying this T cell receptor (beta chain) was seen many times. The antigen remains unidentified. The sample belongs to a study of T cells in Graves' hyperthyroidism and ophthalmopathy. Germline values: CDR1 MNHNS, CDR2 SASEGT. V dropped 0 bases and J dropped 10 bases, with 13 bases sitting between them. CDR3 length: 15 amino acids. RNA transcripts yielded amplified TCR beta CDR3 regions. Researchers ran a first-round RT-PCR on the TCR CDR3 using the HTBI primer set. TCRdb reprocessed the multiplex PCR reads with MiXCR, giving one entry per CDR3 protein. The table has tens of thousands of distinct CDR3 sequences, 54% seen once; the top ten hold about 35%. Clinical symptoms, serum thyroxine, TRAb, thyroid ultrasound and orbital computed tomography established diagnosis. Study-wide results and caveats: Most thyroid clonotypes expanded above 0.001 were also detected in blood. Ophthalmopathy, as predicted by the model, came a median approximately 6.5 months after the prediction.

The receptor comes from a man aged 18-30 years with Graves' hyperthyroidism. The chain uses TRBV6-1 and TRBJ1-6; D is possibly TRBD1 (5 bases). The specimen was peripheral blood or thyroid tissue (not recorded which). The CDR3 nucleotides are TGTGCCAGCAGTGAAGCGTTGACAGCAAGATCACCCCTCCACTTT. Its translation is CASSEALTARSPLHF.